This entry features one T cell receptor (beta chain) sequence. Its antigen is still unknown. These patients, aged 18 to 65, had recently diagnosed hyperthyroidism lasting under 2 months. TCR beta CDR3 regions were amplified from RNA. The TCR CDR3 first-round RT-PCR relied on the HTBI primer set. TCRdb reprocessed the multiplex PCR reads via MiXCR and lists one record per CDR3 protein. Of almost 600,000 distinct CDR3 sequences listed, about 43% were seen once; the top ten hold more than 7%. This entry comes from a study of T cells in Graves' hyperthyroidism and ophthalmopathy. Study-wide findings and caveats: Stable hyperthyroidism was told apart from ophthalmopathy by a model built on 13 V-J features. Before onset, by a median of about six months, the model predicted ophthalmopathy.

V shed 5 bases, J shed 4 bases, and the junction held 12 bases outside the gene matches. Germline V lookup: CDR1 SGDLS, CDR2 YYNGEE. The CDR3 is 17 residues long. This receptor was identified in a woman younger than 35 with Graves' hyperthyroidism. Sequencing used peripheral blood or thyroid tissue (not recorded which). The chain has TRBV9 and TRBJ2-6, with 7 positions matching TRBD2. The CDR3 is CASSYPGTNTGANVLTF. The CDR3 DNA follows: TGTGCCAGCAGTTACCCAGGGACTAACACCGGGGCCAACGTCCTGACTTTC.